This TCR beta chain was sequenced for a study of blood T cell repertoires in COVID-19. In the authors' workflow: Reference gene primers were amplified, and this amplification served to estimate nucleated cell counts. The protocol was immunoSEQ multiplex PCR, while the TCRdb copy is restricted to in-frame clones and leaves out a portion. V and J calls and clone size are copied from that table; D and trimming were computed from the DNA. The table shows about 300,000 clones, with approximately 89% occurring only once. The CDR3 length is 12 residues. V was pared by 4 bases and J by 1 base, with 7 bases between. Germline CDR1 reads GTSNPN; CDR2 reads SVGIG (reference sequence).

The sequenced sample consisted of peripheral blood. The genes are TRBV30 and TRBJ1-1; no clear D. This clonotype was sampled from a woman aged 30 to 39 with COVID-19, enrolled during active disease. The CDR3 protein is CAWIRQNTEAFF. The CDR3 DNA sequence: TGTGCCTGGATTCGACAGAACACTGAAGCTTTCTTT.